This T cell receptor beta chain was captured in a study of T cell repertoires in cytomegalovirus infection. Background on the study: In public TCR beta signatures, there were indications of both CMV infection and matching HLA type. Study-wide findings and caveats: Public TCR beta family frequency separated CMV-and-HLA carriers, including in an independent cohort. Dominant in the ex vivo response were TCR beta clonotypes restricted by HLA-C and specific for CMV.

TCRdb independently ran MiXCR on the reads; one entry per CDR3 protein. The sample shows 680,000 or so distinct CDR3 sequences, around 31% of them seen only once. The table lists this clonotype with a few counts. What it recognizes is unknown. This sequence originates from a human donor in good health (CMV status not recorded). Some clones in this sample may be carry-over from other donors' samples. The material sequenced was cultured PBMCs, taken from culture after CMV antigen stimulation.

The CDR3 DNA reads TGTGCTAGTGGTTGGGGACTAGGGATTGATACGCAGTATTTT. Translated: CASGWGLGIDTQYF. The V call is TRBV12-5, the J call TRBJ2-3; 8 bases are a match to TRBD2. The CDR3 is 14 residues long. CDR1 and CDR2 from the germline V gene are LGHNT and FRNRAP. V dropped 4 bases and J dropped 6; count of bases not matched to a gene: 6.